This section outlines one TCR beta chain sequence together with its context. As yet, its antigen is unknown. CDR1 and CDR2 from the germline V gene are MNHNS and SASEGT. This CDR3 region has 18 residues. V shed 3 bases, J shed 0 bases, and the junction held 11 bases outside the gene matches. Time point indicated: week 3, after first cycle of checkpoint inhibitor. Samples come from before therapy and from week 3 after the first blockade cycle. The entry originates in a study of blood T cell dynamics during melanoma immunotherapy. General study results and limits: The study could not tell melanoma-specific clones from general immune activation. PBMC repertoires of eventual disease-control patients split at W3 into clonality or diversity gains.

Repertoires were generated with immunoSEQ multiplex PCR, while TCRdb's copy carries only in-frame clones and drops some. The repertoire consists of around 15,000 clones, with 80% to 95% occurring once and the leading ten covering 0.92%. The source material was blood, sampled from a patient treated with checkpoint blockade. This rearrangement joins TRBV6-1 to TRBJ1-5, with 7 bases that match TRBD1. This TCR derives from a human donor with melanoma. The CDR3 coding sequence is TGTGCCAGCAGTGACCCACAGGGGAGAGGGTATAGCAATCAGCCCCAGCATTTT. Amino acids: CASSDPQGRGYSNQPQHF.